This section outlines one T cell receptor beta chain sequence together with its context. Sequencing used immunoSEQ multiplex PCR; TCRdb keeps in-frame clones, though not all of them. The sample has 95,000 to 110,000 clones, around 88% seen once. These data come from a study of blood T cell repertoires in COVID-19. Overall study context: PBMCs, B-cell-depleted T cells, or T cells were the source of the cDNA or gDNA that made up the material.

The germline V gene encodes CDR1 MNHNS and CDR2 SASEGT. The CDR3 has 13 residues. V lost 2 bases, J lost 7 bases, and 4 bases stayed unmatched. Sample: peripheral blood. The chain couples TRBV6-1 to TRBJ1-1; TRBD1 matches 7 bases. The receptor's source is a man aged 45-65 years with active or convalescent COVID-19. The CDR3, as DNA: TGTGCCAGCAGTGAAATTAGGGACAGTGAAGCTTTCTTT. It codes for CASSEIRDSEAFF.